A single sample gave rise to the 24 T cell receptor beta chains below, sequenced in a study of CD8+ T cells in alopecia areata. In each case, RNA was isolated and then reverse transcribed into cDNA as the sequencing template. Some clones are missing from TCRdb's copy, which holds only in-frame ones; the method was immunoSEQ multiplex PCR. The sample records 64,000 or so clones, more than 45% being singletons. Specified treatment: oral pan-JAK inhibitor, 5-10 mg twice daily. The specimen comprised CD8+ T cells sorted from blood, sampled at approximately week 36, from a patient treated with tofacitinib. These receptors were taken from a human donor with alopecia areata.

The chain carries TRBV5-6 and TRBJ2-6; D gene uncertain. Germline values: CDR1 SGHDT, CDR2 YYEEEE. Trimming stripped 3 bases from V and 0 bases from J, with 16 bases between. The length of the CDR3 is 18 residues. Written as DNA, the CDR3 is TGTGCCAGCAGCTCCCAACACCCGATCCGCTCTGGGGCCAACGTCCTGACTTTC. Protein: CASSSQHPIRSGANVLTF.

This clone has just a few counts. The chain combines TRBV5-4 with TRBJ2-2, with D perhaps assigned TRBD1 or TRBD2 (5 bases each). CDR3 size: 11 residues. Trimming pared 5 bases from V and 14 bases from J, leaving 13 bases between. The V gene's germline CDR1 is SGHNT and CDR2 YYREEE (reference sequence). The CDR3 is CASRSGTGLFF. CDR3 sequence (DNA): TGTGCCAGCAGGTCCGGGACGGGACTGTTTTTT.

This clone was counted between two and nine times. CDR3 in DNA: TGTGCCAGCAGCCCGGACAATCAGCTTGAAGCTTTCTTT. This translates into CASSPDNQLEAFF. The chain joins TRBV5-6 to TRBJ1-1, with D perhaps TRBD1 (5 bases). V was cut by 4 bases and J by 7 bases, with 14 bases left in between. The CDR3 totals 13 residues. CDR1 is SGHDT and CDR2 is YYEEEE in the germline V gene.

This clone is a singleton in its sample. V and J are TRBV11-2 and TRBJ2-7; tentative D call: TRBD2 (5 bases). V was clipped by 5 bases and J by 3 bases, with 8 bases between them. Per the germline V gene, CDR1 is SGHAT and CDR2 is FQNNGV. The CDR3 loop spans 12 amino acids. The CDR3 nucleotides are TGTGCCAGCAGCCCGAGGGTCTACGAGCAGTACTTC. Translated: CASSPRVYEQYF. Based on the CDR3 plus reference TRBV11-2 and TRBJ2-7, the full variable domain is EAGVAQSPRYKIIEKRQSVAFWCNPISGHATLYWYQQILGQGPKLLIQFQNNGVVDDSQLPKDRFSAERLKGVDSTLKIQPAKLEDSAVYLCASSPRVYEQYFGPGTRLTVT.

In its sample, this clone was seen once. The chain carries TRBV15 and TRBJ2-3; D remains unclear. CDR1 is LNHNV and CDR2 is YYDKDF in the germline V gene (reference sequence). V shed 7 bases and J shed 5 bases, with 10 bases lying between them. CDR3 length equals 12 residues. The DNA for the CDR3 is TGTGCCACCACCCTGCCCGGAGATACGCAGTATTTT. It codes for CATTLPGDTQYF.

This chain uses TRBV7-9 with TRBJ2-1, with 8 bases matching TRBD2. The CDR3 length is 12 residues. V shed 5 bases and J 9 bases; nucleotides not matched to a gene: 3. The V gene's germline CDR1 is SEHNR and CDR2 FQNEAQ (reference sequence). The CDR3 nucleotides read TGTGCCAGCAGCACGGGACTAGGTGAGCAGTTCTTC. As protein: CASSTGLGEQFF.

This clone has just a few counts. This chain joins TRBV27 and TRBJ1-1, with 8 bases identical to TRBD1. This CDR3 is 12 amino acids long. Per germline, CDR1 MNHEY and CDR2 SMNVEV (reference sequence). Unmatched junction bases numbered 2, after V lost 9 bases and J lost 2 bases. Here the CDR3 DNA reads TGTGCCAGTACAGGGGGAAACACTGAAGCTTTCTTT. It codes for CASTGGNTEAFF.

The chain employs TRBV19 and TRBJ2-7; 7 bases are a match to TRBD2. The CDR3 runs to 14 residues. Germline V gene sequence: CDR1 LNHDA, CDR2 SQIVND (reference sequence). J gave up 3 bases and V 11 bases, and 13 bases lay outside the gene matches. CDR3 DNA sequence: TGTGCCTCGAAAGCGGGGTACGGGGACTACGAGCAGTACTTC. Translated, it gives CASKAGYGDYEQYF.

This sequence joins TRBV4-3 and TRBJ2-7, with a possible D match to TRBD1 (6 bases). The V gene's germline CDR1 is LGHNA and CDR2 YSLEER. The CDR3 extends over 15 amino acids. V lost 0 bases, J lost 2 bases, and 11 bases lay in between. CDR3 protein: CASSQDYEGAYEQYF. The CDR3 nucleotides read TGCGCCAGCAGCCAAGATTACGAGGGGGCCTACGAGCAGTACTTC.

The genes are TRBV29-1 and TRBJ2-1, with D tentatively TRBD1 (5 bases). The ends were cut back, 6 bases at V and 4 bases at J, with 10 bases in the middle. The CDR3 is 12 residues long. The germline gives CDR1 SQVTM, CDR2 ANQGSEA. The DNA of the CDR3 is TGCAGCGTCCTGACAGAGTACAATGAGCAGTTCTTC. Translated, it gives CSVLTEYNEQFF.

This chain connects TRBV29-1 to TRBJ1-1, with unresolved D. The CDR3 has 11 residues. CDR1 and CDR2 (germline): SQVTM, ANQGSEA. Trimming pared 4 bases from V and 11 bases from J, leaving 14 bases between. Here the CDR3 DNA reads TGCAGCGTTGTCCTTGCGGGGTCGGCTTTCTTT. Translation: CSVVLAGSAFF.

This chain joins TRBV27 and TRBJ2-1, with TRBD2 identical over 10 bases. The CDR3 length is 15 residues. V gave up 8 bases and J gave up 4 bases; unmatched junction bases: 8. CDR1 is MNHEY and CDR2 is SMNVEV in the germline V gene (reference sequence). CDR3 loop: CASDKLAGPYNEQFF. CDR3 bases: TGTGCCAGCGACAAACTAGCGGGGCCATACAATGAGCAGTTCTTC.

The V and J genes are TRBV7-3 and TRBJ2-1, with D perhaps given as TRBD1 or TRBD2 (5 bases each). V lost 4 bases and J lost 9, with 10 bases in between. CDR1 is SGHTA and CDR2 is FQGTGA in the germline V gene. This CDR3 has 12 amino acids. Written as DNA, the CDR3 is TGTGCCAGCAGCTCCCTGAGGGGTGAGCAGTTCTTC. Translated: CASSSLRGEQFF. Full variable domain (rest looked up from reference TRBV7-3 and TRBJ2-1): GAGVSQTPSNKVTEKGKYVELRCDPISGHTALYWYRQSLGQGPEFLIYFQGTGAADDSGLPNDRFFAVRPEGSVSTLKIQRTERGDSAVYLCASSSLRGEQFFGPGTRLTVL.

This clone showed up just a few times. The rearrangement joins TRBV29-1 to TRBJ2-1, with TRBD2 matching 7 bases. Germline loops: CDR1 SQVTM, CDR2 ANQGSEA. V lost 5 bases, J lost 4 bases, and 8 bases stayed unmatched. The CDR3 has 14 residues. CDR3 nucleotide sequence: TGCAGCGTTTTGCCCGGACTAGGTTACAATGAGCAGTTCTTC. Translating gives CSVLPGLGYNEQFF.

This chain connects TRBV7-9 to TRBJ2-7, with unresolved D. V lost 3 bases, J lost 5 bases, and 11 bases lay in between. CDR3 size: 13 residues. Germline lookup yields CDR1 SEHNR and CDR2 FQNEAQ (reference sequence). In nucleotides, the CDR3 is TGTGCCAGCAGCTTCGGATCCCGGAACGAGCAGTACTTC. Translating gives CASSFGSRNEQYF.

This clone is deemed medium-sized (0.01 to 0.1%). The chain combines TRBV27 with TRBJ2-7; tentative D call: TRBD2 (6 bases). The V gene lost 4 bases and the J gene lost 0 bases, with 13 bases spanning the gap. The CDR3 is 15 residues long. The germline V gene encodes CDR1 MNHEY and CDR2 SMNVEV (reference sequence). The CDR3: CASSSPARGSYEQYF. In nucleotides, the CDR3 is TGTGCCAGCAGTTCCCCTGCGCGGGGCTCCTACGAGCAGTACTTC.

This clone showed up just a few times. The chain couples TRBV27 to TRBJ2-7, with 8 bases identical to TRBD1. V lost 1 base, J lost 3 bases, and 5 bases stayed unmatched. The CDR3 contains 15 residues. Germline values: CDR1 MNHEY, CDR2 SMNVEV (reference sequence). The CDR3 DNA reads TGTGCCAGCAGTTTATACAGGGGGACTGTCTACGAGCAGTACTTC. Amino acid sequence: CASSLYRGTVYEQYF.

The rearrangement links TRBV23-1 to TRBJ2-7; 11 bases line up with TRBD1. TRBV23-1 is marked as an open reading frame, function uncertain. The CDR3 is 14 amino acids. After removal of 6 bases from V and 5 bases from J, the junction contained 6 bases not matched to a gene. The CDR3, as DNA: TGCGCCAGCAGCGACCGGGACAGGGGGGACGAGCAGTACTTC. Encoded protein: CASSDRDRGDEQYF.

By sample share, this clone is medium-sized (0.01 to 0.1%). CDR3 loop: CASSYSPSRGTDTQYF. DNA for the CDR3: TGTGCCAGCAGTTACTCCCCCTCGAGAGGGACAGATACGCAGTATTTT. J is TRBJ2-3 and V is TRBV6-6; possibly TRBD2 for D (5 bases). V lost 0 bases to trimming and J lost 3 bases, with 13 bases between them. From germline, CDR1 is MNHNY and CDR2 SVGAGI (reference sequence). This CDR3 comprises 16 residues.

The chain recombines TRBV2 with TRBJ2-5; 12 nucleotides line up with TRBD2. The V gene's germline CDR1 is SNHLY and CDR2 FYNNEI. V shed 4 bases and J 2 bases; nucleotides not matched to a gene: 5. The CDR3 sequence is 16 residues long. The CDR3 here is CASSARLAGEQETQYF. The CDR3 region has the DNA TGTGCCAGCAGTGCCCGACTAGCGGGAGAACAAGAGACCCAGTACTTC.

J is TRBJ2-7 and V is TRBV30; no clear D gene. This CDR3 comprises 13 residues. Trimming pared 0 bases from V and 2 bases from J, leaving 8 bases between. The germline V gene encodes CDR1 GTSNPN and CDR2 SVGIG (reference sequence). The DNA for the CDR3 is TGTGCCTGGAGTGTACACCATACCTACGAGCAGTACTTC. The encoded protein is CAWSVHHTYEQYF.

This clone was seen more than once but under ten times. This same CDR3 is encoded by further DNA sequences in the sample. J is TRBJ1-5 and V is TRBV6-1; D not resolved. The V gene lost 5 bases and the J gene lost 0 bases, with 8 bases spanning the gap. The germline V gene has CDR1 MNHNS and CDR2 SASEGT. The CDR3 is 14 amino acids. CDR3 sequence (DNA): TGTGCCAGCAGTTCAGCTTATAGCAATCAGCCCCAGCATTTT. This encodes CASSSAYSNQPQHF.

The chain uses TRBV29-1 and TRBJ2-5; D unclear. The CDR3 runs 15 residues. Trimming shortened V by 2 bases and J by 1 base, and 14 bases separated the two germline ends. Germline CDR1 SQVTM, CDR2 ANQGSEA. The DNA for the CDR3 is TGCAGCGTTGAACCCTTGGCACAAAGCCAAGAGACCCAGTACTTC. Translated, it gives CSVEPLAQSQETQYF.

V is TRBV4-1 and J is TRBJ1-5; 8 bases are shared with TRBD1. Germline V gene sequence: CDR1 MGHRA, CDR2 YSYEKL. The junction had 14 bases not matched to a gene; V was cut back by 6 bases and J by 4 bases. This CDR3 has 17 residues. The CDR3 nucleotides read TGCGCCAGCAGGGACAAGTATTCGGACAGGGATAATCAGCCCCAGCATTTT. Translation gives CASRDKYSDRDNQPQHF.